Below, 5 T cell receptor beta chains from the same sample are listed, as sequenced in a study of cytomegalovirus exposure and HLA in healthy donors. It was with 60 Vbeta and 13 Jbeta primers that the PCR ran. Here immunoSEQ multiplex PCR was the method, and the copy in TCRdb shows in-frame clones only, minus some. The sample includes 130,000 to 150,000 clones, 60% to 85% of them seen just once. The specimen was PBMCs. The receptors derive from a man aged 18 to 30 in good health and CMV-seronegative.

The chain couples TRBV5-5 to TRBJ1-2, with a possible D match to TRBD1 (6 bases). Trimming removed 3 bases from V and 4 bases from J, with 25 bases in between. Germline lookup yields CDR1 SGHKS and CDR2 YYEKEE (reference sequence). CDR3 length: 18 residues. The CDR3 bases are TGTGCCAGCAGCTCCCGACCCACAGGGTCCATGCAGGGCTATGGCTACACCTTC. Translated, it gives CASSSRPTGSMQGYGYTF.

V gene TRBV6-5 combines with J gene TRBJ1-1, with unresolved D. Trimming shortened V by 5 bases and J by 0 bases, and 10 bases separated the two germline ends. CDR1 is MNHEY and CDR2 is SVGAGI in the germline V gene. This CDR3 is 14 amino acids long. The CDR3 reads CASSNGVLNTEAFF. In DNA form, the CDR3 reads TGTGCCAGCAGTAACGGGGTACTGAACACTGAAGCTTTCTTT.

The chain joins TRBV7-9 to TRBJ1-1; D not resolved. The CDR3 contains 11 residues. Per germline, CDR1 SEHNR and CDR2 FQNEAQ (reference sequence). Trimming took off 1 base at V and 9 bases at J, with 6 bases between the two ends. The CDR3 DNA follows: TGTGCCAGCAGCTTAGGAGACAAAGCTTTCTTT. This encodes CASSLGDKAFF.

The chain joins TRBV6-1 to TRBJ2-7, with 7 bases aligning to TRBD1. This CDR3 contains 14 residues. V trimming: 6 bases; J trimming: 6 bases; junction bases outside the gene matches: 11. Germline CDR1 and CDR2: MNHNS and SASEGT. The CDR3 region has the DNA TGTGCCAGCAGCCTACACCCCCGGACAGGCGAGCAGTACTTC. As protein: CASSLHPRTGEQYF.

Regarding this clone: The DNA is omitted, as the CDR3 cannot be located on it reliably, and the CDR3 follows TCRdb's listing. The J gene is TRBJ2-3, the V gene TRBV27; TRBD2, the table's D call, lacks a check against the DNA. Looked up from germline, CDR1 is MNHEY and CDR2 is SMNVEV (reference sequence). The CDR3 is 11 amino acids long, termini counted. The CDR3 spells CASSSSDTQYF.